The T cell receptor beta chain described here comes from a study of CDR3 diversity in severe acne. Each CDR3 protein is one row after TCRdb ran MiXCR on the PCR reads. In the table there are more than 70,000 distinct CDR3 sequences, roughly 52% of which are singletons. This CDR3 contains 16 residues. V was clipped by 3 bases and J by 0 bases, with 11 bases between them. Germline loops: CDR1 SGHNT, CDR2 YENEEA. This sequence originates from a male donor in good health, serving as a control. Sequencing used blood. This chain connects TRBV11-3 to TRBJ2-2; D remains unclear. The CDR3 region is CASSFGVSANTGELFF. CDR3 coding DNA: TGTGCCAGCAGCTTTGGGGTCAGCGCGAACACCGGGGAGCTGTTTTTT.